The 21 T cell receptor beta chains below were found in one sample sequenced in a study of beta chain features in type 1 diabetes. Sequenced material consisted of expressed TCRB transcripts (all of the isolated RNA was reverse transcribed). Some clones are missing from TCRdb's copy, which holds only in-frame ones; the method was immunoSEQ multiplex PCR. In the table there are a few hundred thousand clones, approximately 15% of which are singletons. Sequenced sample: naive CD4+ T cells from blood. These receptors were obtained from a young man in good health.

V is TRBV5-6 and J is TRBJ2-3, with D hard to call. CDR3 size: 15 residues. Trimming cost V 6 bases and J 0 bases, with 14 bases left between them. The germline gives CDR1 SGHDT, CDR2 YYEEEE. Written as DNA, the CDR3 is TGTGCCAGCACCCTATTGGGCGGTAGCACAGATACGCAGTATTTT. Translated, it gives CASTLLGGSTDTQYF.

J is TRBJ2-3 and V is TRBV13; D possibly corresponds to TRBD2 (6 bases). This CDR3 contains 14 residues. Trimming removed 4 bases at V and 2 bases at J, with 10 bases between. Germline V gene data show CDR1 as PRHDT and CDR2 as FYEKMQ (reference sequence). The CDR3 reads CASSSALATDTQYF. In nucleotides, the CDR3 is TGTGCCAGCAGCTCCGCACTAGCCACAGATACGCAGTATTTT.

The chain recombines TRBV5-8 with TRBJ2-3; D assignment may be TRBD1 or TRBD2 (5 bases each). V lost 3 bases to trimming and J lost 0 bases, with 14 bases between them. CDR1 and CDR2 (germline): SGHTS, YDEGEE. The CDR3 runs to 16 residues. The CDR3 spells CASSSPGALSTDTQYF. CDR3 coding DNA: TGTGCCAGCAGCTCCCCCGGGGCATTAAGCACAGATACGCAGTATTTT.

This chain uses TRBV9 with TRBJ1-1; D not certain. Trimming took off 0 bases at V and 1 base at J, with 7 bases between the two ends. CDR1 SGDLS and CDR2 YYNGEE come from the germline V gene. The CDR3 is 14 residues long. CDR3 nucleotides: TGTGCCAGCAGCGTAGTGTGGGGGAACACTGAAGCTTTCTTT. It translates to CASSVVWGNTEAFF.

In this sample, this clone turned up a few times. The chain uses TRBV6-1 and TRBJ1-2; D gene ambiguous. CDR3 length equals 13 residues. Germline assignment: CDR1 MNHNS and CDR2 SASEGT. The V and J ends lost 0 bases and 5 bases respectively, with 7 bases between them. The CDR3 region has the DNA TGTGCCAGCAGTGAAGCGCTAGGATATGGCTACACCTTC. Protein: CASSEALGYGYTF.

This clone turned up a few times. V gene TRBV6-1 combines with J gene TRBJ2-7; 7 bases agree with TRBD1. The V segment lost 6 bases and the J segment 0 bases; nucleotides outside the gene matches: 5. This CDR3 is 14 amino acids long. Germline CDR1 reads MNHNS; CDR2 reads SASEGT. The CDR3, as DNA: TGTGCCAGCAGCCGGGACAGCAGCTCCTACGAGCAGTACGTC. It is translated as CASSRDSSSYEQYV.

This clone was seen a handful of times. V gene TRBV14 combines with J gene TRBJ1-2; possible D gene TRBD1, 5 bases. Germline-derived CDR1 and CDR2 are SGHDN and FVKESK. The V end was cut by 5 bases, the J end by 5 bases, with 18 bases between. The length of the CDR3 is 15 residues. CDR3 nucleotides: TGTGCCAGCAGCTCAAAGACTACAGGCAGATATGGCTACACCTTC. Its protein is CASSSKTTGRYGYTF.

The sample holds a few counts of this clone. The J gene is TRBJ1-6, the V gene TRBV4-1, with a tentative D call TRBD1 (5 bases). Per germline, CDR1 MGHRA and CDR2 YSYEKL. This CDR3 spans 15 amino acids. Deletions cut 1 base from V and 6 bases from J, with 10 bases between. The CDR3 region is CASSQVGGTNSPLHF. CDR3 nucleotide sequence: TGCGCCAGCAGCCAAGTTGGGGGTACTAATTCACCCCTCCACTTT.

This sequence joins TRBV7-2 and TRBJ2-3, with D perhaps matching TRBD2 (5 bases). V was trimmed by 0 bases and J by 1 base, leaving 14 bases between them. The CDR3 runs 17 residues. Germline lookup yields CDR1 SGHTA and CDR2 FQGNSA. CDR3: CASSLARRSRGTDTQYF. CDR3 coding DNA: TGTGCCAGCAGCTTAGCGCGGAGGTCCCGCGGCACAGATACGCAGTATTTT.

The chain recombines TRBV29-1 with TRBJ2-7; 12 positions agree with TRBD2. Trimming at V came to 6 bases and at J to 5 bases, leaving 11 bases not matched to a gene. CDR3 size: 15 residues. Germline-derived CDR1 and CDR2 are SQVTM and ANQGSEA. CDR3 protein: CSVLPTSGSPNEQYV. CDR3 DNA: TGCAGCGTCCTCCCGACTAGCGGGAGTCCGAACGAGCAGTACGTC.

The rearrangement joins TRBV7-2 to TRBJ2-1, with 8 positions matching TRBD2. Trimming removed 5 bases from V and 1 base from J; junction bases left unmatched: 4. The length of the CDR3 is 15 residues. Germline-derived CDR1 and CDR2 are SGHTA and FQGNSA. The CDR3 protein is CASSRGLVSYNEQFF. The CDR3 DNA is TGTGCCAGCAGCCGGGGACTAGTGTCCTACAATGAGCAGTTCTTC.

The CDR3 sequence: CASSPSRVRGTQYF. For the CDR3, the DNA is TGTGCCAGCAGCCCAAGTAGGGTACGGGGGACCCAGTACTTC. The V call is TRBV9, the J call TRBJ2-5; maybe TRBD2 (5 bases). The V and J ends lost 4 bases and 7 bases respectively, with 17 bases between them. The germline V gene has CDR1 SGDLS and CDR2 YYNGEE. The CDR3 is 14 amino acids.

The rearrangement links TRBV7-2 to TRBJ2-1; weak D call: TRBD1 (5 bases). The CDR3 runs 12 residues. Germline V CDR1 and CDR2: SGHTA, FQGNSA. With 5 bases removed from V and 9 bases from J, the gap between germline ends came to 11 bases. The CDR3 DNA sequence: TGTGCCAGCAGCAAAGGGGTCACTGAGCAGTTCTTC. Protein sequence: CASSKGVTEQFF.

CDR3 sequence: CASSTRTGGEEKLFF. The CDR3 DNA is TGTGCCAGCAGCACAAGAACAGGGGGCGAAGAAAAACTGTTTTTT. This sequence joins TRBV13 and TRBJ1-4; 9 bases map to TRBD1. J gave up 8 bases and V 5 bases, and 9 bases lay outside the gene matches. The germline gives CDR1 PRHDT, CDR2 FYEKMQ (reference sequence). The CDR3 has 15 amino acids.

This clone was seen a handful of times. The V call is TRBV6-1, the J call TRBJ2-1; D might be TRBD2 (6 bases). CDR3 length: 12 amino acids. Trimming stripped 2 bases from V and 15 bases from J, with 14 bases between. In germline, CDR1 is MNHNS, CDR2 SASEGT. CDR3 amino acids: CASSELGGPWFF. The CDR3 region has the DNA TGTGCCAGCAGTGAATTGGGGGGACCTTGGTTCTTC.

This clone was observed a handful of times. The chain combines TRBV18 with TRBJ1-5; D is ambiguous. This CDR3 has 14 amino acids. Trimming left V 3 bases short and J 3 bases short, with 9 bases between. The V gene's germline CDR1 is KGHSH and CDR2 LQKENI. The DNA of the CDR3 is TGTGCCAGCTCACCGCGGGGTTCCAATCAGCCCCAGCATTTT. This translates into CASSPRGSNQPQHF.

CDR3 nucleotide sequence: TGCAGCGAGGGTCCGGGGCTAATCACAGATACGCAGTATTTT. Translated, it gives CSEGPGLITDTQYF. This chain connects TRBV29-1 to TRBJ2-3; either TRBD1 or TRBD2 may fit D (5 bases each). The CDR3 totals 14 residues. From germline, CDR1 is SQVTM and CDR2 ANQGSEA. Between the trimmed V and J ends, which lost 7 bases and 2 bases, there was a span of 16 bases.

The rearrangement uses TRBV7-2 and TRBJ2-7; no firm D call. The CDR3 totals 15 residues. The V gene lost 1 base and the J gene lost 2 bases, with 12 bases spanning the gap. Germline assignment: CDR1 SGHTA and CDR2 FQGNSA. The CDR3 region is CASSLESFGAYEQYV. CDR3 DNA: TGTGCCAGCAGCTTAGAAAGCTTCGGCGCCTACGAGCAGTACGTC.

V and J are TRBV5-1 and TRBJ2-7; D is ambiguous. V lost 2 bases and J 7 bases, leaving 10 bases between the germline ends. Germline assignment: CDR1 SGHRS and CDR2 YFSETQ. The CDR3 consists of 12 residues. The CDR3 nucleotides are TGCGCCAGCAGCTTAACCGGCAGAGAGCAGTACTTC. Its translation: CASSLTGREQYF.

CDR3 DNA sequence: TGTGCCAGCAGCAGACCGGACAGTCTCAATGGCTACACCTTC. Amino acids: CASSRPDSLNGYTF. The chain links TRBV7-9 to TRBJ1-2, with D tentatively TRBD1 (6 bases). V was shortened by 5 bases and J by 6 bases, with 16 bases between the two germline ends. This CDR3 spans 14 amino acids. Germline V gene lookup returns CDR1 SEHNR and CDR2 FQNEAQ (reference sequence). Full variable domain (rest looked up from reference TRBV7-9 and TRBJ1-2): DTGVSQNPRHKITKRGQNVTFRCDPISEHNRLYWYRQTLGQGPEFLTYFQNEAQLEKSRLLSDRFSAERPKGSFSTLEIQRTEQGDSAMYLCASSRPDSLNGYTFGSGTRLTVV.

This clone has a handful of counts. This chain links TRBV7-8 with TRBJ2-2; D is unclear. The V and J ends lost 2 bases and 5 bases respectively, with 6 bases between them. This CDR3 has 13 residues. Germline CDR1 is SGHVS and CDR2 is FQNEAQ. As DNA, the CDR3 is TGTGCCAGCAGCTTACGATTAACCGGGGAGCTGTTTTTT. Protein: CASSLRLTGELFF.